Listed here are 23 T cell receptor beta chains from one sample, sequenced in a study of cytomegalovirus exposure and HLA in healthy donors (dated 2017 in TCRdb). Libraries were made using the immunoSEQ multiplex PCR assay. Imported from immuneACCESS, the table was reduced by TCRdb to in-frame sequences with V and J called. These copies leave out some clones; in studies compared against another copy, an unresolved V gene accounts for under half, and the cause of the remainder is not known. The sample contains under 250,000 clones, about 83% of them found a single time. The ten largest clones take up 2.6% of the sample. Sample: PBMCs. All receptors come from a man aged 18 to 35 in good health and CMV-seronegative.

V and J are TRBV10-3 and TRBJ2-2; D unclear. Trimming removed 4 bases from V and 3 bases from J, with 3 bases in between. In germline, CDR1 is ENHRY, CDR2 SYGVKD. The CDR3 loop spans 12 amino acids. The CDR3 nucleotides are TGTGCCATCAGTGTATACACCGGGGAGCTGTTTTTT. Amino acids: CAISVYTGELFF.

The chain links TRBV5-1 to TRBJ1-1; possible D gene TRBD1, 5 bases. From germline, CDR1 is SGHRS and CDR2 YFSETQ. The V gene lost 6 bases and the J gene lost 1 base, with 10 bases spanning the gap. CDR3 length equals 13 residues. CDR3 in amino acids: CASKTVENTEAFF. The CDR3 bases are TGCGCCAGCAAGACAGTGGAGAACACTGAAGCTTTCTTT.

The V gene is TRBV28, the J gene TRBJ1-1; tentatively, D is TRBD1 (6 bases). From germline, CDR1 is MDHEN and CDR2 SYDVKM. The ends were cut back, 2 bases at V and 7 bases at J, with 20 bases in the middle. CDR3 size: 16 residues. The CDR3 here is CASSLRGSAGVLEAFF. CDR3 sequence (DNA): TGTGCCAGCAGTTTAAGGGGTTCGGCAGGGGTCCTTGAAGCTTTCTTT.

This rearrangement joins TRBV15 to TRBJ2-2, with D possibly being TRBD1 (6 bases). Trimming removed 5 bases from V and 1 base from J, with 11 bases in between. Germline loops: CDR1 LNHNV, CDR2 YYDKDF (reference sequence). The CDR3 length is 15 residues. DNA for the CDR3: TGTGCCACCAGCCCGAAAGGGGGGAACACCGGGGAGCTGTTTTTT. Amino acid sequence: CATSPKGGNTGELFF. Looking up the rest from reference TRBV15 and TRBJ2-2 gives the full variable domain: DAMVIQNPRYQVTQFGKPVTLSCSQTLNHNVMYWYQQKSSQAPKLLFHYYDKDFNNEADTPDNFQSRRPNTSFCFLDIRSPGLGDTAMYLCATSPKGGNTGELFFGEGSRLTVL.

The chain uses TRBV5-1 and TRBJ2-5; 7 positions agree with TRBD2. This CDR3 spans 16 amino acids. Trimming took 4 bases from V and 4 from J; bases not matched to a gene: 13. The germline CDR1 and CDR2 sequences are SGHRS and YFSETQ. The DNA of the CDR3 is TGCGCCAGCAGCCGCAGTGGGACCGGGGGGTCAGAGACCCAGTACTTC. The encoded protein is CASSRSGTGGSETQYF.

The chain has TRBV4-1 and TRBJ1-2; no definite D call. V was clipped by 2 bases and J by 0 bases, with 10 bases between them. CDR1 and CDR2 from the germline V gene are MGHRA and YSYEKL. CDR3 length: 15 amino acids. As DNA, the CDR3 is TGCGCCAGCAGCCAAATCGTCACGGCTAACTATGGCTACACCTTC. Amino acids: CASSQIVTANYGYTF.

CDR3 region: CASSVPAQGYTF. As DNA, the CDR3 is TGTGCCAGCAGCGTACCCGCCCAGGGCTACACCTTC. The rearrangement joins TRBV9 to TRBJ1-2, with D unresolved. Germline values: CDR1 SGDLS, CDR2 YYNGEE. V was shortened by 1 base and J by 8 bases, with 9 bases between the two germline ends. The CDR3 runs to 12 residues.

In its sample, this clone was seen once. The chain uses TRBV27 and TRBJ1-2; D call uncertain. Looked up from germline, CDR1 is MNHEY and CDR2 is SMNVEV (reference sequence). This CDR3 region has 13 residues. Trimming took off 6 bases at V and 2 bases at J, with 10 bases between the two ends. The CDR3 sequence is CASSITANYGYTF. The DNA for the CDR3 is TGTGCCAGCAGCATTACAGCAAACTATGGCTACACCTTC.

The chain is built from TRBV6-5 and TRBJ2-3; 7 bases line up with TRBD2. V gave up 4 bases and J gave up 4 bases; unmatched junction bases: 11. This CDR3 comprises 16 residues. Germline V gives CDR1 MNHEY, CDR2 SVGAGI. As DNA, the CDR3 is TGTGCCAGCAGTTCCACTAGCGTAGGGTTTGCAGATACGCAGTATTTT. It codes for CASSSTSVGFADTQYF.

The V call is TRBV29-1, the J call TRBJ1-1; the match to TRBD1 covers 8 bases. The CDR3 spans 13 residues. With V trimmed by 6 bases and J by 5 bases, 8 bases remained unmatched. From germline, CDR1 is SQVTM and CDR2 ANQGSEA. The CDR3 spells CSVTRQGITEAFF. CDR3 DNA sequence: TGCAGCGTCACACGACAGGGGATTACTGAAGCTTTCTTT.

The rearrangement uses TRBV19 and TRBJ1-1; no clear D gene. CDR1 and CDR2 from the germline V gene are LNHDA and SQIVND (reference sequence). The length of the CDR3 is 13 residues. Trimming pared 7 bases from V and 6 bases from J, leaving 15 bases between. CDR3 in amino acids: CASIRRGSPEAFF. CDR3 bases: TGTGCCAGTATTCGTCGGGGTTCTCCTGAAGCTTTCTTT.

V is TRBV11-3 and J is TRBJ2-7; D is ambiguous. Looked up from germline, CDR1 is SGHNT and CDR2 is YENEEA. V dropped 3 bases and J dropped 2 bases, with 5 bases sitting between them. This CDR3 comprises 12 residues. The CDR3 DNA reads TGTGCCAGCAGCTTGAGGCCCTACGAGCAGTACTTC. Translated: CASSLRPYEQYF.

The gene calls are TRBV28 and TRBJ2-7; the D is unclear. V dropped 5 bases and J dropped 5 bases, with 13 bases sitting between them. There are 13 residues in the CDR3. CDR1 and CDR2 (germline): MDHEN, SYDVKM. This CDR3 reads CASSAPSSHEQYF. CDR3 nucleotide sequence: TGTGCCAGCAGTGCCCCCAGTAGCCACGAGCAGTACTTC.

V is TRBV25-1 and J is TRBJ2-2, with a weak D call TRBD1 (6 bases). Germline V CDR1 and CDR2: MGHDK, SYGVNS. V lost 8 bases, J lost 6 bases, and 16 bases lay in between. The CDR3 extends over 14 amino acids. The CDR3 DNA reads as TGTGCCAGCGGGGGCTACCCAATACCCGGGGAGCTGTTTTTT. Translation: CASGGYPIPGELFF.

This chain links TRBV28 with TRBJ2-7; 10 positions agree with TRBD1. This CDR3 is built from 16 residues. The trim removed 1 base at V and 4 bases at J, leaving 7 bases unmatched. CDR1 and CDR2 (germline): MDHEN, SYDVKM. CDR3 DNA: TGTGCCAGCAGTTTATACAGGACAGGGGGATCATACGAGCAGTACTTC. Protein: CASSLYRTGGSYEQYF.

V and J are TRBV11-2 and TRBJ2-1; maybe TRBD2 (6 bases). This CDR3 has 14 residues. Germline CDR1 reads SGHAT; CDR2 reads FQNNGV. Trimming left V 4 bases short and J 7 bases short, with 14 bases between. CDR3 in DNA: TGTGCCAGCAGCTCGGGACTCCGCCCGAATGAGCAGTTCTTC. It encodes CASSSGLRPNEQFF.

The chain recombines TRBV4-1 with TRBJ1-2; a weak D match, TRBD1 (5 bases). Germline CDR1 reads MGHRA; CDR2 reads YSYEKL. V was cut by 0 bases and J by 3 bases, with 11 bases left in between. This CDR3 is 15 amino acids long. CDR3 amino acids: CASSQDRANDYGYTF. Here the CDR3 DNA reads TGCGCCAGCAGCCAAGACAGGGCCAACGACTATGGCTACACCTTC.

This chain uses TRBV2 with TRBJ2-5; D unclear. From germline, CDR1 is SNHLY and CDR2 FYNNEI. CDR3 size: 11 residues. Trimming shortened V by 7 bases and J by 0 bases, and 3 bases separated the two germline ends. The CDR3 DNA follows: TGTGCCAGCAACTACCAAGAGACCCAGTACTTC. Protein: CASNYQETQYF.

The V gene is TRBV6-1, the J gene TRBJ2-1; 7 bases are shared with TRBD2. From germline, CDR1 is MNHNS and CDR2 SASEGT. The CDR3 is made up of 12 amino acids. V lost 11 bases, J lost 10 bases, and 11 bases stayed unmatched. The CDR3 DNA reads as TGTGCCGCCGGGGGGTACGGGAGGGAGCAGTTCTTC. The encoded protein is CAAGGYGREQFF.

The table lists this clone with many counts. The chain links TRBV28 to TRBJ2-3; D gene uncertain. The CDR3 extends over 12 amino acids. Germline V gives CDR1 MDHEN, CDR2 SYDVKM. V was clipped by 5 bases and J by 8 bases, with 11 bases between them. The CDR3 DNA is TGTGCCAGCAGTCAGACTGGCCGTACGCAGTATTTT. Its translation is CASSQTGRTQYF.

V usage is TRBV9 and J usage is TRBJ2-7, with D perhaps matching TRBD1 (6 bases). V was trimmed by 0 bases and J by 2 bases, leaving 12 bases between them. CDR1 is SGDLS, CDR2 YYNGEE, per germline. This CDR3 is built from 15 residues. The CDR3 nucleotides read TGTGCCAGCAGCGTAGGGCCAGGGGCCACCTACGAGCAGTACTTC. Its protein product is CASSVGPGATYEQYF.

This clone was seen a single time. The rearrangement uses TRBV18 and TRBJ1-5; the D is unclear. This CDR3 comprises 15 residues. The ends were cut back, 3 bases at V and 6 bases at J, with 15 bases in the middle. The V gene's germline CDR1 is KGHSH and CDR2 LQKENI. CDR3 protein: CASSPEGGVGQPQHF. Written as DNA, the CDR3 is TGTGCCAGCTCACCCGAGGGCGGGGTTGGTCAGCCCCAGCATTTT. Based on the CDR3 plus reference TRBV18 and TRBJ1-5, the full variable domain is NAGVMQNPRHLVRRRGQEARLRCSPMKGHSHVYWYRQLPEEGLKFMVYLQKENIIDESGMPKERFSAEFPKEGPSILRIQQVVRGDSAAYFCASSPEGGVGQPQHFGDGTRLSIL.

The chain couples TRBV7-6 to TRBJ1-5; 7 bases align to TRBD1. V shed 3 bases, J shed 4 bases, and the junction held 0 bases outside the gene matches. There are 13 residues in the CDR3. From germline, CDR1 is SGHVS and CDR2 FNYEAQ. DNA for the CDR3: TGTGCCAGCAGCTTGACAGGGAATCAGCCCCAGCATTTT. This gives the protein CASSLTGNQPQHF.